One sample yielded the 18 T cell receptor beta chains listed below, sequenced in a study of identical twins (dated by TCRdb to about 2016). Library preparation was by 5' RACE. The sequencer was an Illumina HiSeq 2000. TCRdb itself trimmed the public reads at Q25 with fastp, ran MiXCR and retained productive beta chains. Rows matching on CDR3 protein sequence are summarized as one entry with the most common DNA and genes. This sample has hundreds of thousands of distinct CDR3 sequences in its table, and about 18% of those were observed once. Around 14% of the sample is in the top ten clones. The data were also submitted as part of a second study, on T cells expressing NK-cell markers.

Sequencing input: PBMCs. These receptors came from a woman aged 18 to 35 in good health.

This clonotype has only a few counts. The rearrangement uses TRBV2 and TRBJ2-2, with TRBD2 identical over 9 bases. Germline values: CDR1 SNHLY, CDR2 FYNNEI. The V gene end was trimmed by 8 bases and the J gene end by 4 bases; junction bases not matched to a gene: 8. The length of the CDR3 is 15 residues. The CDR3 here is CASASPSGVTGELFF. The DNA of the CDR3 is TGTGCCAGCGCATCCCCTAGCGGGGTCACCGGGGAGCTGTTTTTT.

This clonotype was found a few times. The chain links TRBV18 to TRBJ2-3, with D possibly being TRBD2 (5 bases). With 8 bases removed from V and 6 bases from J, the gap between germline ends came to 18 bases. The CDR3 runs 14 residues. Germline lookup yields CDR1 KGHSH and CDR2 LQKENI. In DNA form, the CDR3 reads TGTGCCAGCCAAAGCATAGGAGGCATGGATACGCAGTATTTT. Its translation is CASQSIGGMDTQYF.

J is TRBJ2-1 and V is TRBV5-1; D not resolved. Trimming removed 0 bases at V and 8 bases at J, with 15 bases between. Germline CDR1 is SGHRS and CDR2 is YFSETQ. This CDR3 is 15 amino acids long. DNA of the CDR3: TGCGCCAGCAGCTTGGAGGGCAGGAGTGGAGATGAGCAGTTCTTC. As protein: CASSLEGRSGDEQFF.

V and J are TRBV20-1 and TRBJ2-7, with D perhaps matching TRBD1 (5 bases). Germline V lookup: CDR1 DFQATT, CDR2 SNEGSKA (reference sequence). This CDR3 is built from 13 residues. Trimming took off 4 bases at V and 2 bases at J, with 12 bases between the two ends. The chain's CDR3 is CSANRNPPYEQYF. DNA of the CDR3: TGCAGTGCTAACAGGAATCCCCCCTACGAGCAGTACTTC.

The gene calls are TRBV7-9 and TRBJ2-3, with D perhaps matching TRBD2 (6 bases). V gave up 2 bases and J gave up 3 bases, with 15 bases separating them. Germline V lookup: CDR1 SEHNR, CDR2 FQNEAQ (reference sequence). CDR3 length: 16 residues. CDR3 bases: TGTGCCAGCAGCTTAAGACGTGGCGGGGTAACAGATACGCAGTATTTT. Translated, it gives CASSLRRGGVTDTQYF.

This chain uses TRBV12-3 or TRBV12-4 with TRBJ1-1; TRBD1 matches 7 bases. The CDR3 spans 13 residues. V was clipped by 6 bases and J by 4 bases; unmatched bases: 5. CDR3 sequence: CASRGQAGTEAFF. The CDR3 region has the DNA TGTGCCAGCAGAGGACAGGCGGGCACTGAAGCTTTCTTT.

This clonotype was counted a few times. This chain joins TRBV14 and TRBJ1-1; D is unclear. This CDR3 contains 15 residues. Germline V gives CDR1 SGHDN, CDR2 FVKESK. Trimming stripped 1 base from V and 0 bases from J, with 9 bases between. CDR3 sequence reads: CASSQGQTMNTEAFF. The CDR3 coding sequence is TGTGCCAGCAGCCAAGGGCAAACCATGAACACTGAAGCTTTCTTT. The complete variable domain, with remaining parts taken from reference TRBV14 and TRBJ1-1, reads EAGVTQFPSHSVIEKGQTVTLRCDPISGHDNLYWYRRVMGKEIKFLLHFVKESKQDESGMPNNRFLAERTGGTYSTLKVQPAELEDSGVYFCASSQGQTMNTEAFFGQGTRLTVV.

The rearrangement joins TRBV20-1 to TRBJ1-2; weak D call: TRBD1 (5 bases). V lost 3 bases and J 0 bases, leaving 11 bases between the germline ends. CDR1 is DFQATT, CDR2 SNEGSKA, per germline (reference sequence). The CDR3 sequence is 14 residues long. The CDR3 DNA is TGCAGTGCTAGGAAACAGGAAGCTAACTATGGCTACACCTTC. Residues: CSARKQEANYGYTF.

This clonotype showed up just a few times. The chain employs TRBV5-5 and TRBJ2-5; D is possibly TRBD2 (6 bases). There are 14 residues in the CDR3. V was shortened by 3 bases and J by 4 bases, with 13 bases between the two germline ends. The germline V gene has CDR1 SGHKS and CDR2 YYEKEE (reference sequence). The DNA of the CDR3 is TGTGCCAGCAGCTCCGGGGGAGCGGCAGAGACCCAGTACTTC. It translates to CASSSGGAAETQYF.

This clonotype was observed a handful of times. The chain recombines TRBV11-2 with TRBJ2-7, with 12 bases lining up with TRBD1. After removal of 3 bases from V and 5 bases from J, the junction contained 5 bases not matched to a gene. The CDR3 covers 15 residues. Germline CDR1 is SGHAT and CDR2 is FQNNGV. CDR3 in DNA: TGTGCCAGCAGCTTCGGGACAGGGGGCTTCGACGAGCAGTACTTC. Translating it yields CASSFGTGGFDEQYF.

This clonotype has ten or more counts. This chain uses TRBV6-5 with TRBJ2-5; no reliable D call. Trimming shortened V by 4 bases and J by 1 base, and 13 bases separated the two germline ends. The CDR3 extends over 15 amino acids. Germline CDR1 is MNHEY and CDR2 is SVGAGI. This CDR3 reads CASSSPSWGQETQYF. CDR3 in DNA: TGTGCCAGCAGTTCCCCCTCGTGGGGCCAAGAGACCCAGTACTTC.

V usage is TRBV30 and J usage is TRBJ2-7; 13 nucleotides line up with TRBD2. Germline-derived CDR1 and CDR2 are GTSNPN and SVGIG (reference sequence). Germline trimming cut 5 bases from V and 4 bases from J; bases unmatched to any gene: 8. The CDR3 is made up of 15 amino acids. The CDR3 loop is CAWGRGLAGRYEQYF. The CDR3 region has the DNA TGTGCCTGGGGCCGGGGACTAGCGGGACGGTACGAGCAGTACTTC.

The gene calls are TRBV7-2 and TRBJ2-1; no clear D. Trimming pared 2 bases from V and 4 bases from J, leaving 9 bases between. The CDR3 length is 14 residues. Looked up from germline, CDR1 is SGHTA and CDR2 is FQGNSA. The CDR3 loop is CASSLLGQYNEQFF. The DNA for the CDR3 is TGTGCCAGCAGCTTATTAGGCCAGTACAATGAGCAGTTCTTC.

V and J are TRBV20-1 and TRBJ2-1; 12 bases line up with TRBD2. This CDR3 has 14 residues. The ends lost 3 bases at V and 9 bases at J; junction bases unmatched: 6. Germline-derived CDR1 and CDR2 are DFQATT and SNEGSKA (reference sequence). In DNA form, the CDR3 reads TGCAGTGCTAGCCGGACTAGCGGGAAGATTGAGCAGTTCTTC. It is translated as CSASRTSGKIEQFF.

This clonotype occurred a few times. The chain links TRBV7-9 to TRBJ2-5; either TRBD1 or TRBD2 may supply D (6 bases each). CDR3 length: 16 residues. The germline V and J ends were trimmed by 5 bases and 5 bases, with 21 bases remaining between them. CDR1 is SEHNR and CDR2 is FQNEAQ in the germline V gene (reference sequence). CDR3 coding DNA: TGTGCCAGCAGCGCCCGGGGTGAGGGGGGCCGGGAGACCCAGTACTTC. It yields the protein CASSARGEGGRETQYF.

The CDR3 is CASSNRQLVYGYTF. The CDR3 nucleotides read TGTGCCAGCAGCAACCGACAGTTGGTCTATGGCTACACCTTC. The gene calls are TRBV12-3 or TRBV12-4 and TRBJ1-2; TRBD1 might be the D (5 bases). V lost 6 bases and J 4 bases, leaving 15 bases between the germline ends. This CDR3 has 14 amino acids.

This clonotype was counted a few times. This chain uses TRBV6-1 with TRBJ2-1, with a weak D call TRBD2 (8 bases). This CDR3 contains 16 residues. CDR1 and CDR2 (germline): MNHNS, SASEGT. The germline V and J ends were trimmed by 5 bases and 4 bases, with 18 bases remaining between them. For the CDR3, the DNA is TGTGCCAGCAGTCTAGCGGGCAGGGGGTATTACAATGAGCAGTTCTTC. Encoded protein: CASSLAGRGYYNEQFF.

This clonotype turned up a few times. The chain has TRBV6-5 and TRBJ2-1; 8 bases fit TRBD2. This CDR3 is 15 amino acids long. Looked up from germline, CDR1 is MNHEY and CDR2 is SVGAGI. V dropped 0 bases and J dropped 3; count of bases not matched to a gene: 1. In nucleotides, the CDR3 is TGTGCCAGCAGTTACTCACTAGCGGTCTACAATGAGCAGTTCTTC. It codes for CASSYSLAVYNEQFF.